This is a list of T cell receptor beta chains from one sample in a study of cytomegalovirus exposure and HLA in healthy donors. Sequencing used immunoSEQ multiplex PCR; TCRdb keeps in-frame clones, though not all of them. The sample lists about 100,000 clones, 70% to 90% seen once, with 2.5% to 3% in the top ten. Sequenced sample: PBMCs. The source is a middle-aged man in good health and CMV-seronegative. Each CDR3 is given with its conserved first and last residue. D genes are given only for firm matches. Only some rows state a clone size, as once, few, many or a class for expanded clones.

TRBJ1-6 TRBV27 TRBD1 - 14 TGTGCCAGCAGTTTGGGACAGGGGAATTCACCCCTCCACTTT CASSLGQGNSPLHF
TRBJ2-1 TRBV9 TRBD1 - 15 TGTGCCAGCAGCACCCGGACAGGGTTGATGAATGAGCAGTTCTTC CASSTRTGLMNEQFF
TRBJ1-2 TRBV30 TRBD1 - 15 TGTGCCTGGAGCGTCCGGCGAACAGGGGGCTATGGCTACACCTTC CAWSVRRTGGYGYTF
TRBJ1-1 TRBV10-3 - - 14 TGTGCCATCAGTGACGGGGGGCAGGACACTGAAGCTTTCTTT CAISDGGQDTEAFF
TRBJ2-3 TRBV10-3 TRBD1 - 15 TGTGCCATCAGTGCAACAGGGGGCTTGGGAGATACGCAGTATTTT CAISATGGLGDTQYF
TRBJ1-1 TRBV2 - - 14 TGTGCCAGCATCGGCAGGGAGGGTGCCACTGAAGCTTTCTTT CASIGREGATEAFF
TRBJ1-1 TRBV30 - - 12 TGTGCCTGGAGTGTCGGGGGAACTGAAGCTTTCTTT CAWSVGGTEAFF
TRBJ2-5 TRBV5-6 - - 14 TGTGCCAGCAGCTGGCCGGGGAGAAGAGAGACCCAGTACTTC CASSWPGRRETQYF
TRBJ2-7 TRBV21-1 - - 16 TGTGCCAGCAGCACAGGGGGTCGTAGATACTCCTACGAGCAGTACTTC CASSTGGRRYSYEQYF
TRBJ2-3 TRBV19 TRBD2 few 15 TGTGCCAGTAGTATCGGGCGGGGGGGCGAAGATACGCAGTATTTT CASSIGRGGEDTQYF
TRBJ1-1 TRBV7-2 TRBD1 - 14 TGTGCCAGCAGCCTCGGGACAGGGTACACTGAAGCTTTCTTT CASSLGTGYTEAFF
TRBJ2-3 TRBV29-1 - - 12 TGCAGCGTAGATATAGGCACAGATACGCAGTATTTT CSVDIGTDTQYF
TRBJ1-6 TRBV4-1 - - 12 TGCGCCAGCAGCCATATTAGATCACCCCTCCACTTT CASSHIRSPLHF
TRBJ1-5 TRBV27 - - 14 TGTGCCAGCAGTTTCGGGGGGGCGCGGCAGCCCCAGCATTTT CASSFGGARQPQHF
TRBJ2-7 TRBV30 TRBD2 - 12 TGTGCCTGGGGGAAGCGGGGTAACGAGCAGTACTTC CAWGKRGNEQYF
TRBJ2-7 TRBV6-6 TRBD1 - 14 TGTGCCAGCAGTCGCGGACAGGGGTTCTACGAGCAGTACTTC CASSRGQGFYEQYF
TRBJ2-2 TRBV9 TRBD1 - 15 TGTGCCAGCAGCGTAGTACAGGGGAGCACCGGGGAGCTGTTTTTT CASSVVQGSTGELFF
TRBJ1-5 TRBV28 - - 14 TGTGCCAGCAGTTTCAGGGTTCCCACTCAGCCCCAGCATTTT CASSFRVPTQPQHF
TRBJ2-1 TRBV2 TRBD2 - 18 TGTGCCAGCAGTGAAGAGGTGCTTATAGCGGGGGGGCGTAATGAGCAGTTCTTC CASSEEVLIAGGRNEQFF
TRBJ2-4 TRBV25-1 TRBD1 - 13 TGTGCCAGCAGTGCCAGGGACAGGGACATTCAGTACTTC CASSARDRDIQYF
TRBJ1-2 TRBV15 - - 14 TGTGCCACCAGCAGAGGTAGGACAGATTATGGCTACACCTTC CATSRGRTDYGYTF
TRBJ1-2 TRBV9 - - 14 TGTGCCAGCAACCCCGGACAGTCCTTAAATGGCTACACCTTC CASNPGQSLNGYTF
TRBJ2-3 TRBV25-1 TRBD2 - 16 TGTGCCAGCAGATTACAGGGTGCGGGGGGGAGCTATACGCAGTATTTT CASRLQGAGGSYTQYF
TRBJ2-1 TRBV7-9 - - 16 TGTGCCAGCAGCTTAGCGGAGGGGCCACCTTACAATGAGCAGTTCTTC CASSLAEGPPYNEQFF
TRBJ1-1 TRBV18 TRBD1 - 16 TGTGCCAGCTCACTCCTGACCCAAGGACAGGACACTGAAGCTTTCTTT CASSLLTQGQDTEAFF
TRBJ2-5 TRBV30 - - 11 TGTGCCTGGACCGGAGAGTGGACCCAGTACTTC CAWTGEWTQYF
TRBJ1-3 TRBV6-5 - - 14 TGTGCCAGCAGTTACTCCAACTCTGGAAACACCATATATTTT CASSYSNSGNTIYF
TRBJ1-2 TRBV7-2 - - 14 TGTGCCAGCAGCTTTCGATCGCGGGTCGAGGGCTACACCTTC CASSFRSRVEGYTF
TRBJ1-2 TRBV5-6 - - 14 TGTGCCAGCAGTTATCCTCCAGGGTTACATGGCTACACCTTC CASSYPPGLHGYTF